These 22 T cell receptor beta chains originate from one sample sequenced in a study of blood T cell repertoires in COVID-19 (dated by TCRdb to about 2020). The protocol used for the library was the immunoSEQ multiplex PCR assay. The immuneACCESS repertoire file appears here via TCRdb, limited to in-frame rearrangements. These files lack a portion of the clones; in checked studies, under half of the deficit traces to unresolved V genes, and the cause of the others is not known. This sample comprises around 62,000 clones, about 88% of them detected only once. Clones ranked in the top ten supply 10% of the sample. The sample taken for sequencing was PBMCs or T cells enriched from blood (not recorded which). These receptors were obtained from a woman between 40 and 55 years old who had recovered from COVID-19.

This clone was counted once. The chain recombines TRBV3-1 (or the pseudogene TRBV3-2) with TRBJ1-6, with D unclear. Germline V lookup: CDR1 LGHDT, CDR2 YNNKEL (reference sequence). CDR3 length equals 15 residues. V lost 0 bases, J lost 9 bases, and 12 bases lay in between. In DNA form, the CDR3 reads TGTGCCAGCAGCCAAGATCGAGGCAGTGGTTCACCCCTCCACTTT. As protein: CASSQDRGSGSPLHF.

The chain is built from TRBV2 and TRBJ2-3; D may be TRBD2 (6 bases). Germline CDR1 SNHLY, CDR2 FYNNEI. CDR3 length: 17 amino acids. V was cut by 6 bases and J by 3 bases, with 22 bases left in between. The DNA of the CDR3 is TGTGCCAGCAGCGCAATTGGAACCTTGGAGGGGACAGATACGCAGTATTTT. Translating it yields CASSAIGTLEGTDTQYF. The variable domain in full, with the rest retrieved from reference TRBV2 and TRBJ2-3, is EPEVTQTPSHQVTQMGQEVILRCVPISNHLYFYWYRQILGQKVEFLVSFYNNEISEKSEIFDDQFSVERPDGSNFTLKIRSTKLEDSAMYFCASSAIGTLEGTDTQYFGPGTRLTVL.

The V gene is TRBV5-5, the J gene TRBJ1-5; D possibly corresponds to TRBD1 (5 bases). CDR1 is SGHKS and CDR2 is YYEKEE in the germline V gene (reference sequence). CDR3 length: 17 amino acids. Trimming took off 0 bases at V and 6 bases at J, with 19 bases between the two ends. This CDR3 is CASSLVRDSGGGQPQHF. The CDR3 DNA reads as TGTGCCAGCAGCTTGGTCCGGGACTCCGGGGGGGGTCAGCCCCAGCATTTT.

This chain connects TRBV9 to TRBJ1-1; TRBD1 is a possible D gene (6 bases). V lost 1 base and J 4 bases, leaving 11 bases between the germline ends. CDR3 length: 14 amino acids. Germline V gives CDR1 SGDLS, CDR2 YYNGEE. CDR3 protein: CASSVLGGGTEAFF. CDR3 sequence (DNA): TGTGCCAGCAGCGTATTAGGGGGTGGCACTGAAGCTTTCTTT.

The chain combines TRBV3-1 (or the pseudogene TRBV3-2) with TRBJ2-2; TRBD1 is a possible D gene (6 bases). Germline V gene sequence: CDR1 LGHDT, CDR2 YNNKEL (reference sequence). Between the trimmed V and J ends, which lost 6 bases and 4 bases, there was a span of 9 bases. This CDR3 has 13 amino acids. CDR3: CASRGTRTGELFF. As DNA, the CDR3 is TGTGCCAGCAGGGGGACACGCACCGGGGAGCTGTTTTTT.

The rearrangement links TRBV28 to TRBJ2-7, with D unclear. Germline V gene data show CDR1 as MDHEN and CDR2 as SYDVKM. V was clipped by 7 bases and J by 7 bases, with 11 bases between them. The CDR3 length is 11 residues. For the CDR3, the DNA is TGTGCCAGCAACAGCCTCCGGGAGCAGTACTTC. This translates into CASNSLREQYF.

The chain employs TRBV3-1 (or the pseudogene TRBV3-2) and TRBJ2-7; TRBD1 matches at 10 bases. Trimming took 4 bases from V and 5 from J; bases not matched to a gene: 5. Germline assignment: CDR1 LGHDT and CDR2 YNNKEL (reference sequence). The CDR3 covers 14 residues. This CDR3 reads CASSLGTGEDEQYF. The CDR3 DNA reads TGTGCCAGCAGCCTCGGGACAGGGGAGGACGAGCAGTACTTC.

The chain uses TRBV6-5 and TRBJ2-7; possible D gene TRBD1, 6 bases. The CDR3 runs 15 residues. Per the germline V gene, CDR1 is MNHEY and CDR2 is SVGAGI. Trimming stripped 2 bases from V and 4 bases from J, with 15 bases between. The CDR3 is CASSYRQGSTYEQYF. The CDR3 region has the DNA TGTGCCAGCAGTTACAGGCAGGGGTCGACTTACGAGCAGTACTTC.

The gene calls are TRBV2 and TRBJ1-5; 7 bases agree with TRBD1. Losses at the gene ends were 5 bases for V and 3 bases for J; bases not matched to a gene: 7. CDR1 SNHLY and CDR2 FYNNEI come from the germline V gene. This CDR3 comprises 15 residues. CDR3 bases: TGTGCCAGCAGTCCGCAGGGACAGCCCAATCAGCCCCAGCATTTT. Protein sequence: CASSPQGQPNQPQHF.

V usage is TRBV5-1 and J usage is TRBJ1-4; 8 bases line up with TRBD1. The CDR3 sequence is 14 residues long. The V gene end was trimmed by 2 bases and the J gene end by 8 bases; junction bases not matched to a gene: 5. Germline V lookup: CDR1 SGHRS, CDR2 YFSETQ. In nucleotides, the CDR3 is TGCGCCAGCAGCTTACAGGGGGGGCAGGAAAAACTGTTTTTT. This codes for CASSLQGGQEKLFF.

This chain connects TRBV7-9 to TRBJ1-4, with unresolved D. CDR3 size: 17 residues. Trimming stripped 5 bases from V and 0 bases from J, with 16 bases between. Germline lookup yields CDR1 SEHNR and CDR2 FQNEAQ (reference sequence). In DNA, the CDR3 is TGTGCCAGCAGCCCTCACAGAGACGGTGCAACTAATGAAAAACTGTTTTTT. As protein: CASSPHRDGATNEKLFF.

The chain uses TRBV19 and TRBJ1-1, with D maybe TRBD1 (6 bases). Per germline, CDR1 LNHDA and CDR2 SQIVND (reference sequence). Trimming pared 8 bases from V and 0 bases from J, leaving 13 bases between. The CDR3 contains 14 residues. The CDR3 reads CASSAGALNTEAFF. CDR3 bases: TGTGCCAGTTCGGCAGGGGCCCTGAACACTGAAGCTTTCTTT.

CDR3 amino acids: CASSLTGTGTYGANVLTF. The CDR3 nucleotides are TGTGCCAGCAGCTTAACGGGGACAGGGACTTATGGGGCCAACGTCCTGACTTTC. This sequence joins TRBV7-3 and TRBJ2-6; 9 nucleotides match TRBD1. CDR1 is SGHTA, CDR2 FQGTGA, per germline. This CDR3 has 18 residues. Trimming took 0 bases from V and 3 from J; bases not matched to a gene: 6.

This clone showed up just once. The V and J genes are TRBV12-3 or TRBV12-4 and TRBJ2-3; a weak D match, TRBD2 (5 bases). This CDR3 contains 12 residues. The V and J ends lost 3 bases and 4 bases respectively, with 5 bases between them. In DNA, the CDR3 is TGTGCCAGCAGTTTGGGAGCAGATACGCAGTATTTT. Translated: CASSLGADTQYF.

The rearrangement joins TRBV7-9 to TRBJ2-7; 7 bases fit TRBD1. The V gene end was trimmed by 5 bases and the J gene end by 3 bases; junction bases not matched to a gene: 13. Looked up from germline, CDR1 is SEHNR and CDR2 is FQNEAQ (reference sequence). The CDR3 consists of 16 residues. The CDR3 nucleotides read TGTGCCAGCAGCCGACTTCCTGGACAGGACATCTACGAGCAGTACTTC. Translating it yields CASSRLPGQDIYEQYF.

The chain links TRBV12-5 to TRBJ1-4; possible D gene TRBD1, 6 bases. Trimming removed 1 base from V and 4 bases from J, with 10 bases in between. This CDR3 is built from 15 residues. Germline loops: CDR1 LGHNT, CDR2 FRNRAP. As DNA, the CDR3 is TGTGCTAGTGGTTTGGACACAGGGCATAATGAAAAACTGTTTTTT. Encoded protein: CASGLDTGHNEKLFF. Using reference TRBV12-5 and TRBJ1-4 for the parts outside the CDR3, the full variable domain is DARVTQTPRHKVTEMGQEVTMRCQPILGHNTVFWYRQTMMQGLELLAYFRNRAPLDDSGMPKDRFSAEMPDATLATLKIQPSEPRDSAVYFCASGLDTGHNEKLFFGSGTQLSVL.

The chain links TRBV19 to TRBJ2-5, with D unresolved. From germline, CDR1 is LNHDA and CDR2 SQIVND (reference sequence). V lost 5 bases and J lost 2, with 9 bases in between. This CDR3 comprises 13 residues. The CDR3 DNA is TGTGCCAGTAGTCAGACATCTCAAGAGACCCAGTACTTC. Its protein product is CASSQTSQETQYF. Full variable domain (remainder filled in from reference TRBV19 and TRBJ2-5): DGGITQSPKYLFRKEGQNVTLSCEQNLNHDAMYWYRQDPGQGLRLIYYSQIVNDFQKGDIAEGYSVSREKKESFPLTVTSAQKNPTAFYLCASSQTSQETQYFGPGTRLLVL.

The CDR3 protein is CASSEAEEWGGNPYEQYF. The CDR3 DNA reads as TGTGCCAGCAGTGAAGCTGAAGAGTGGGGGGGCAATCCCTACGAGCAGTACTTC. This chain connects TRBV6-1 to TRBJ2-7; D possibly corresponds to TRBD2 (7 bases). Trimming removed 0 bases at V and 2 bases at J, with 20 bases between. The CDR3 has 18 amino acids. Germline V CDR1 and CDR2: MNHNS, SASEGT.

V gene TRBV6-4 combines with J gene TRBJ1-1; 10 bases agree with TRBD1. This CDR3 is built from 15 residues. Per germline, CDR1 MRHNA and CDR2 SNTAGT. V dropped 4 bases and J dropped 4; count of bases not matched to a gene: 6. The CDR3 DNA reads as TGTGCCAGCAGTGTACGGACAGGGGGGGGCACTGAAGCTTTCTTT. Translation: CASSVRTGGGTEAFF.

This clone was recorded only once. V and J are TRBV9 and TRBJ1-2, with D possibly matching TRBD1 (6 bases). The germline gives CDR1 SGDLS, CDR2 YYNGEE. V was clipped by 4 bases and J by 1 base, with 8 bases between them. This CDR3 has 13 residues. The CDR3 nucleotides read TGTGCCAGCAGCTTGGACAGTAACTATGGCTACACCTTC. Its translation is CASSLDSNYGYTF.

J is TRBJ2-2 and V is TRBV27; 10 bases map to TRBD2. The CDR3 is 17 amino acids. Germline assignment: CDR1 MNHEY and CDR2 SMNVEV (reference sequence). Trimming cost V 4 bases and J 1 base; bases outside gene matches: 6. CDR3 region: CASSSLLAGLNTGELFF. The CDR3 nucleotides are TGTGCCAGCAGTTCACTACTAGCGGGGTTGAACACCGGGGAGCTGTTTTTT.

The chain recombines TRBV11-3 with TRBJ2-7, with 9 bases lining up with TRBD1. The ends lost 0 bases at V and 0 bases at J; junction bases unmatched: 0. The germline CDR1 and CDR2 sequences are SGHNT and YENEEA. The CDR3 consists of 15 residues. The CDR3 here is CASSLETGGSYEQYF. The DNA of the CDR3 is TGTGCCAGCAGCTTAGAGACAGGGGGCTCCTACGAGCAGTACTTC. Supplemented by reference TRBV11-3 and TRBJ2-7, the full variable domain reads EAGVVQSPRYKIIEKKQPVAFWCNPISGHNTLYWYLQNLGQGPELLIRYENEEAVDDSQLPKDRFSAERLKGVDSTLKIQPAELGDSAVYLCASSLETGGSYEQYFGPGTRLTVT.